The 6 T cell receptor beta chains below come from one sample, sequenced in a study of T cell responses to AZD1222 COVID-19 vaccine. Assay used: immunoSEQ multiplex PCR; TCRdb lists only in-frame clones, some missing. This table has some 180,000 clones, approximately 93% appearing once. The specimen comprised peripheral blood, sampled 28 days after the second AZD1222 dose. The receptors stem from an adult who received the AZD1222 COVID-19 vaccine.

The rearrangement links TRBV30 to TRBJ1-1; TRBD1 is a possible D gene (5 bases). The CDR3 loop spans 14 amino acids. Germline-derived CDR1 and CDR2 are GTSNPN and SVGIG (reference sequence). Trimming took 3 bases from V and 2 from J, leaving 13 bases between them. Here the CDR3 reads CAWSLGRFNTEAFF. CDR3 sequence (DNA): TGTGCCTGGAGCCTGGGACGATTTAACACTGAAGCTTTCTTT.

This chain links TRBV2 with TRBJ1-5; D is undetermined. In germline, CDR1 is SNHLY, CDR2 FYNNEI. The V and J ends lost 5 bases and 8 bases respectively, with 7 bases between them. The CDR3 extends over 11 amino acids. The CDR3 DNA reads TGTGCCAGCAGTCGGGGTGAGCCCCAGCATTTT. Its protein is CASSRGEPQHF.

The chain is built from TRBV7-9 and TRBJ1-2; 7 nucleotides match TRBD1. Trimming cost V 1 base and J 3 bases; bases outside gene matches: 8. From germline, CDR1 is SEHNR and CDR2 FQNEAQ (reference sequence). This CDR3 region has 16 residues. This chain's CDR3 is CASSLGDRDIDYGYTF. CDR3 nucleotides: TGTGCCAGCAGCTTAGGTGACAGGGATATTGACTATGGCTACACCTTC.

This clone was counted a few times. This chain joins TRBV6-2 or TRBV6-3 and TRBJ2-3; D gene ambiguous. Trimming pared 2 bases from V and 0 bases from J, leaving 6 bases between. This CDR3 region has 14 residues. CDR1 and CDR2 (germline): MNHEY, SVGEGT. CDR3 DNA: TGTGCCAGCAGTTACCGGTCTAGCACAGATACGCAGTATTTT. It codes for CASSYRSSTDTQYF.

This clone was picked up many times. The chain recombines TRBV4-2 with TRBJ1-1, with 9 bases that match TRBD1. The CDR3 is made up of 15 amino acids. V lost 2 bases to trimming and J lost 10 bases; unmatched junction nucleotides: 11. The germline gives CDR1 LGHNA, CDR2 YNFKEQ. CDR3 residues: CASSQPQGAQASAFF. The CDR3 coding sequence is TGTGCCAGCAGCCAACCACAGGGGGCGCAAGCGTCAGCTTTCTTT.

The CDR3 sequence is CASSQVMIRATEAFF. In nucleotides, the CDR3 is TGCGCCAGCAGCCAAGTGATGATACGGGCGACTGAAGCTTTCTTT. The chain carries TRBV4-1 and TRBJ1-1; D remains ambiguous. Trimming stripped 1 base from V and 5 bases from J, with 14 bases between. Germline loops: CDR1 MGHRA, CDR2 YSYEKL. The CDR3 is 15 residues long.